This T cell receptor beta chain stems from a study of control samples from healthy donors and cancer patients (dated by TCRdb to the early 2020s). To prepare the library, the immunoSEQ multiplex PCR assay was applied. TCRdb took this table from immuneACCESS and kept in-frame rearrangements with V and J called. Such tables lack part of the clones; where checked against another copy, unresolved V genes explain under half of the gap, and the rest is unexplained. The sample table lists about 34,000 clones, approximately 90% of them with a count of one. Of the sample, 1.6% is held by the ten largest clones. The CDR3 runs 13 residues from the cysteine to the phenylalanine. The CDR3 DNA has 39 bases and is translated from base 1. V loses 3 bases, J loses 6 bases, and the germline ends lie 10 bases apart. CDR1 is given as MNHEY and CDR2 as SVGEGT, both from the germline V gene. Turning to this clone: It has no known antigen specificity. No per-base quality is available; no much larger clone lies one base away.

The chain was built from TRBV6-2 or TRBV6-3 and TRBJ2-3; the D gene is not confidently resolved. The clonotype comes from a woman aged 40-49 years with lung cancer. Sequenced sample: PBMCs. The DNA sequence is TGTGCCAGCAGTTATCGGTCAGTTGATACGCAGTATTTT. Translated, it gives CASSYRSVDTQYF.